Shown below are 6 T cell receptor beta chains from a single sample sequenced in a study of blood T cell repertoires in COVID-19. Some clones are missing from TCRdb's copy, which holds only in-frame ones; the method was immunoSEQ multiplex PCR. Of some 150,000 clones listed, around four fifths are singletons. Sequencing was done on a sample of PBMCs or T cells enriched from blood (not recorded which). Every receptor here comes from a woman between 45 and 60 years old in a cohort exposed to, infected with or recovered from COVID-19 (not recorded which).

The table lists this clone with many counts. The rearrangement joins TRBV7-9 to TRBJ1-4; possible D gene TRBD1, 5 bases. Germline V gene lookup returns CDR1 SEHNR and CDR2 FQNEAQ (reference sequence). The length of the CDR3 is 19 residues. Trimming shortened V by 5 bases and J by 0 bases, and 22 bases separated the two germline ends. The CDR3 coding sequence is TGTGCCAGCAGCCCCAAGCACGGGGAGGGGCGGTCAACTAATGAAAAACTGTTTTTT. Protein product: CASSPKHGEGRSTNEKLFF.

The chain employs TRBV24-1 and TRBJ2-1, with 7 bases matching TRBD1. The germline V gene encodes CDR1 KGHDR and CDR2 SFDVKD. The V gene end was trimmed by 2 bases and the J gene end by 5 bases; junction bases not matched to a gene: 8. The CDR3 contains 16 residues. The CDR3 DNA is TGTGCCACCAGTGATTCCGACAGGGTATACGACAATGAGCAGTTCTTC. Protein sequence: CATSDSDRVYDNEQFF.

The J gene is TRBJ2-7, the V gene TRBV5-4; TRBD2 matches 7 bases. J gave up 6 bases and V 4 bases, and 10 bases lay outside the gene matches. CDR1 is SGHNT and CDR2 is YYREEE in the germline V gene (reference sequence). The CDR3 sequence is 14 residues long. The CDR3 nucleotides are TGTGCCAGCAGCACGCCGGGACTACCTTCCGAGCAGTACTTC. Translating gives CASSTPGLPSEQYF.

The V call is TRBV3-1 (or the pseudogene TRBV3-2), the J call TRBJ2-7; possible D gene TRBD2, 6 bases. Deletions cut 3 bases from V and 3 bases from J, with 15 bases between. The CDR3 totals 15 residues. Germline assignment: CDR1 LGHDT and CDR2 YNNKEL (reference sequence). CDR3 sequence: CASSHEDYTHYEQYF. The DNA for the CDR3 is TGTGCCAGCAGCCATGAGGACTATACCCACTACGAGCAGTACTTC.

The chain carries TRBV4-3 and TRBJ1-6, with D uncertain. Trimming took 5 bases from V and 5 from J, leaving 16 bases between them. The length of the CDR3 is 16 residues. Germline CDR1 is LGHNA and CDR2 is YSLEER. CDR3 sequence: CASSSHGSENNSPLHF. In DNA form, the CDR3 reads TGCGCCAGCAGCTCTCATGGCAGCGAAAATAATTCACCCCTCCACTTT.

This chain uses TRBV7-6 with TRBJ2-7; the D gene is possibly TRBD2 (7 bases). CDR1 and CDR2 (germline): SGHVS, FNYEAQ. CDR3 length equals 16 residues. V shed 0 bases and J shed 2 bases, with 14 bases lying between them. The CDR3: CASSLAAGGGAYEQYF. The CDR3 DNA follows: TGTGCCAGCAGCTTAGCGGCAGGAGGGGGGGCCTACGAGCAGTACTTC.